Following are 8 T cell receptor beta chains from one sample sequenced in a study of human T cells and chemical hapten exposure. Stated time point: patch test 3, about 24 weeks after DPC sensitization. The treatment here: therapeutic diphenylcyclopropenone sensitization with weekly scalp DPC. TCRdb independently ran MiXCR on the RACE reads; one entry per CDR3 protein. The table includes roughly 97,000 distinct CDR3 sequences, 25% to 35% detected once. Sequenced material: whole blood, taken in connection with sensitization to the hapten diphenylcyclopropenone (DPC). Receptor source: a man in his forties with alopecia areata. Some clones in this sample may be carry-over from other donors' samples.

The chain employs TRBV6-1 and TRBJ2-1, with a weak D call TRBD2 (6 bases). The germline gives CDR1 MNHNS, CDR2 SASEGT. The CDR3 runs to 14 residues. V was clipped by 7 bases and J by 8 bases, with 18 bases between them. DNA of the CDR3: TGTGCCAGCATGTGGACAACGGGGGTCCATGAGCAGTTCTTC. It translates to CASMWTTGVHEQFF.

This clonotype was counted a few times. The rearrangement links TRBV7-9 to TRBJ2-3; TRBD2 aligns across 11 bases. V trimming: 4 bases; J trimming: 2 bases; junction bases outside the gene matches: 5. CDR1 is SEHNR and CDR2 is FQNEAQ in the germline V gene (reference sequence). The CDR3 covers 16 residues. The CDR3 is CASSSSGRTHTDTQYF. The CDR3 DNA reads TGTGCCAGCAGCTCTAGCGGGAGGACCCACACAGATACGCAGTATTTT.

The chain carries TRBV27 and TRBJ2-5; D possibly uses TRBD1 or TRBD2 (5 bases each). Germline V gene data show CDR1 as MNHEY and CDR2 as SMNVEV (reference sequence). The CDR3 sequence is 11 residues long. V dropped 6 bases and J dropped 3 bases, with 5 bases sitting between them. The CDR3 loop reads CASRGEETQYF. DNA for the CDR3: TGTGCCAGCAGGGGGGAAGAGACCCAGTACTTC.

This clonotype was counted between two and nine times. In DNA form, the CDR3 reads TGCAGTGCTATCCCCGGGACTAGCGGGACTTGGGAGCAGTTCTTC. It translates to CSAIPGTSGTWEQFF. V gene TRBV20-1 combines with J gene TRBJ2-1, with TRBD2 matching over 13 bases. J lost 10 bases, V lost 4 bases, and 10 bases had no gene match. CDR1 is DFQATT, CDR2 SNEGSKA, per germline (reference sequence). The CDR3 length is 15 residues.

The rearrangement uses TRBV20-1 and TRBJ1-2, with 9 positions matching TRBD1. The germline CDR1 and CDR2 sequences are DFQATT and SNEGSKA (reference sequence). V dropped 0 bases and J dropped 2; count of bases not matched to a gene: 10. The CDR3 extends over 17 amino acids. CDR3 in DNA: TGCAGTGCTAGAGATATGGACAGGGGAAAAGGGAACTATGGCTACACCTTC. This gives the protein CSARDMDRGKGNYGYTF.

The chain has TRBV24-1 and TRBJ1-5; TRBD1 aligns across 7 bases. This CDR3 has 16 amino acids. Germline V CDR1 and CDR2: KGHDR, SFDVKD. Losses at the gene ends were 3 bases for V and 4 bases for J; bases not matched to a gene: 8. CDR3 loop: CATSDTTGAGNQPQHF. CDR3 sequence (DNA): TGTGCCACCAGTGATACCACAGGGGCCGGTAATCAGCCCCAGCATTTT.

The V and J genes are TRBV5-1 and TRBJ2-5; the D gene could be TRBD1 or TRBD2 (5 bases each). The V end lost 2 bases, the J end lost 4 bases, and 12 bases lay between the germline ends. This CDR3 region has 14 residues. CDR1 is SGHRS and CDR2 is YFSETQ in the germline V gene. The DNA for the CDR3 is TGCGCCAGCAGCTTACTAGGTGACAGAGAGACCCAGTACTTC. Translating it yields CASSLLGDRETQYF.

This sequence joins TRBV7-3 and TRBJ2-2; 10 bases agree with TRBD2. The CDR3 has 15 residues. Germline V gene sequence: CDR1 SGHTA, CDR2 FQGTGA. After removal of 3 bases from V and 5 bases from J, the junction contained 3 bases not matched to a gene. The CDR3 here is CASSFLAGETGELFF. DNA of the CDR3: TGTGCCAGCAGCTTTCTAGCGGGAGAGACCGGGGAGCTGTTTTTT.